The rows below give T cell receptor beta chains drawn from one sample of a study of blood T cell repertoires in COVID-19. TCRdb keeps only in-frame clones here, not all; method: immunoSEQ multiplex PCR. The data show around 290,000 clones, approximately 91% seen once. The sequenced sample was PBMCs or T cells enriched from blood (not recorded which). These receptors were taken from a woman in her 30s who had recovered from COVID-19. The CDR3 runs from the conserved cysteine through the conserved F or W. D genes are given only for firm matches. Some rows have no size entry. The others give once, few or many, or a class for an expanded clone.

TRBJ2-1,TRBV2,TRBD2,-,14,CASSGREGYNEQFF,TGTGCCAGCAGTGGGCGGGAGGGGTACAATGAGCAGTTCTTC
TRBJ2-2,TRBV27,TRBD1,once,19,CASSLLQGALPENTGELFF,TGTGCCAGCAGTTTATTGCAGGGGGCTCTCCCCGAGAACACCGGGGAGCTGTTTTTT
TRBJ2-3,TRBV11-3,-,-,15,CASSRDRSNTDTQYF,TGTGCCAGCAGCCGCGACAGGTCTAACACAGATACGCAGTATTTT
TRBJ2-5,TRBV7-6,-,-,15,CASSPGSGQQETQYF,TGTGCCAGCAGCCCCGGATCTGGGCAGCAAGAGACCCAGTACTTC
TRBJ2-3,TRBV3-1/TRBV3-2,-,-,15,CASSPLAGFTDTQYF,TGTGCCAGCAGCCCACTGGCGGGTTTCACAGATACGCAGTATTTT
TRBJ2-2,TRBV2,-,-,14,CASILALHTGELFF,TGTGCCAGCATTCTAGCGCTACACACCGGGGAGCTGTTTTTT
TRBJ2-7,TRBV11-3,-,-,14,CASSRGTGTYEQYF,TGTGCCAGCAGCCGCGGGACGGGAACCTACGAGCAGTACTTC
TRBJ2-2,TRBV6-5,TRBD1,-,15,CASSSGTANTGELFF,TGTGCCAGCAGTTCCGGGACAGCGAACACCGGGGAGCTGTTTTTT
TRBJ1-1,TRBV27,TRBD1,-,12,CASSINRGKAFF,TGTGCCAGCAGTATCAACAGGGGTAAAGCTTTCTTT
TRBJ2-2,TRBV4-1,TRBD1,-,16,CASRQGRLSNTGELFF,TGCGCCAGCCGACAGGGCCGTCTTTCGAACACCGGGGAGCTGTTTTTT
TRBJ1-2,TRBV14,TRBD1,-,15,CASSQLDRGRYGYTF,TGTGCCAGCAGCCAGCTTGACAGGGGGAGGTATGGCTACACCTTC
TRBJ1-2,TRBV3-1/TRBV3-2,-,-,13,CASSQVQPYGYTF,TGTGCCAGCAGCCAAGTACAGCCGTATGGCTACACCTTC
TRBJ2-7,TRBV18,TRBD1,-,15,CASSLQTGGFYEQYF,TGTGCCAGCTCACTTCAGACAGGGGGCTTCTACGAGCAGTACTTC
TRBJ2-1,TRBV11-1,TRBD2,-,16,CASSFRLAGVSDEQFF,TGTGCCAGCAGCTTTAGGCTAGCGGGAGTTAGCGATGAGCAGTTCTTC
TRBJ2-3,TRBV24-1,TRBD2,-,13,CATSRGGQDTQYF,TGTGCCACGTCGCGGGGGGGCCAAGATACGCAGTATTTT
TRBJ2-1,TRBV3-1/TRBV3-2,TRBD2,-,19,CASSQFPSHSSGGGNEQFF,TGTGCCAGCAGCCAGTTCCCCTCCCACTCTAGCGGGGGCGGCAATGAGCAGTTCTTC